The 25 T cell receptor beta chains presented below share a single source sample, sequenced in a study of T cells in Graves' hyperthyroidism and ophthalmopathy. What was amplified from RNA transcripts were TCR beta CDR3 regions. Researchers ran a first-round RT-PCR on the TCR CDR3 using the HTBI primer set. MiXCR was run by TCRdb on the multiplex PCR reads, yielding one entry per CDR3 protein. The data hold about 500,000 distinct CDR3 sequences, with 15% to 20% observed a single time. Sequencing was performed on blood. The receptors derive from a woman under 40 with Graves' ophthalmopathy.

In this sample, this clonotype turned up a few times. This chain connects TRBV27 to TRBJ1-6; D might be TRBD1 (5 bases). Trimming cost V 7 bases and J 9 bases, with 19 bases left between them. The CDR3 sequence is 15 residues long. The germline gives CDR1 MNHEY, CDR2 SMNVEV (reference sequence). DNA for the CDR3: TGTGCCAGCAACCCGACAGACGTACACTCTTCACCCCTCCACTTT. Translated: CASNPTDVHSSPLHF.

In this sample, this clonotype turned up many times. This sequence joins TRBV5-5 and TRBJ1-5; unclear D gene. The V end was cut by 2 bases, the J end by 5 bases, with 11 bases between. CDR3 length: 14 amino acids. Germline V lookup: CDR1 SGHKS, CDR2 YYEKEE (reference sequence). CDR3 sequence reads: CASSFKRYDQPQHF. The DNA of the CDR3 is TGTGCCAGCAGCTTTAAGCGGTACGATCAGCCCCAGCATTTT. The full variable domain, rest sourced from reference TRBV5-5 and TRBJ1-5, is DAGVTQSPTHLIKTRGQQVTLRCSPISGHKSVSWYQQVLGQGPQFIFQYYEKEERGRGNFPDRFSARQFPNYSSELNVNALLLGDSALYLCASSFKRYDQPQHFGDGTRLSIL.

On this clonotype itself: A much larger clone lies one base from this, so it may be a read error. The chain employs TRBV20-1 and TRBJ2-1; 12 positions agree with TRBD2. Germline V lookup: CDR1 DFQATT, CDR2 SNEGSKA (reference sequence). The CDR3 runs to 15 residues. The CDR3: CSASNLAGGGNEQLF. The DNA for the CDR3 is TGCAGTGCTAGCAACCTAGCGGGAGGGGGGAATGAGCAGCTCTTC.

Here the CDR3 DNA reads TGTGCCAGCAGCTTAAGTACTATTGGGACTGGAAACACCATATATTTT. Its translation is CASSLSTIGTGNTIYF. V usage is TRBV13 and J usage is TRBJ1-3; D is unresolved. This CDR3 comprises 16 residues. The germline gives CDR1 PRHDT, CDR2 FYEKMQ (reference sequence). Trimming cost V 2 bases and J 2 bases, with 13 bases left between them.

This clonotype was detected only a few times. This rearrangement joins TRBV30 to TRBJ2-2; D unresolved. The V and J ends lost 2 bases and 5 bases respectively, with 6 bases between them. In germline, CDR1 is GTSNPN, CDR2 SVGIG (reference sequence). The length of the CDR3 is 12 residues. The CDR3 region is CAWSPRTGELFF. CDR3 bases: TGTGCCTGGAGTCCCAGGACCGGGGAGCTGTTTTTT.

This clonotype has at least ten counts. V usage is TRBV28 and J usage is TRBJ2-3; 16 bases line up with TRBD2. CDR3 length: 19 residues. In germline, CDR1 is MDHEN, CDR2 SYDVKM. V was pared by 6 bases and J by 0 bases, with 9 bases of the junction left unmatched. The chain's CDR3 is CASSSGLAGGLTSTDTQYF. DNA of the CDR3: TGTGCCAGCAGCTCGGGACTAGCGGGGGGGCTAACTAGCACAGATACGCAGTATTTT.

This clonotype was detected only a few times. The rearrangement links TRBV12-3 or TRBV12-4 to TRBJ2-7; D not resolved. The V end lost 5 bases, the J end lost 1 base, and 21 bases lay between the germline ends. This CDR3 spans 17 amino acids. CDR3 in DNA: TGTGCCAGCAGTCCCCGGGTTGGTAGCTGGAGATCCTACGAGCAGTACTTC. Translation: CASSPRVGSWRSYEQYF.

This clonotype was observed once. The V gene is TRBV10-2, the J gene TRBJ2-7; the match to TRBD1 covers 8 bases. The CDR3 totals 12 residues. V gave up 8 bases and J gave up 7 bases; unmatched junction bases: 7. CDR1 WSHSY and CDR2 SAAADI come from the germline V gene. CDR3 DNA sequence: TGCGCCAGCCACGGACAGGGCAAGGAGCAGTACTTC. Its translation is CASHGQGKEQYF.

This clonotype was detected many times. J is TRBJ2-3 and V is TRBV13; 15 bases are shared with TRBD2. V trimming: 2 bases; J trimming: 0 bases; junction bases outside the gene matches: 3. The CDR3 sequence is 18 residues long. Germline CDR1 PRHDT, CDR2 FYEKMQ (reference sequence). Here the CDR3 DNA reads TGTGCCAGCAGCTTAAGGACTAGCGGGAGGGTAAGCACAGATACGCAGTATTTT. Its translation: CASSLRTSGRVSTDTQYF.

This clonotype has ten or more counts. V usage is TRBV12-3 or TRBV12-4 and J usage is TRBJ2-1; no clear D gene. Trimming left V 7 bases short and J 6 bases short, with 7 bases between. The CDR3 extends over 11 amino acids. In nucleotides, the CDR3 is TGTGCCAGCATTAATGGCAATGAGCAGTTCTTC. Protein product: CASINGNEQFF.

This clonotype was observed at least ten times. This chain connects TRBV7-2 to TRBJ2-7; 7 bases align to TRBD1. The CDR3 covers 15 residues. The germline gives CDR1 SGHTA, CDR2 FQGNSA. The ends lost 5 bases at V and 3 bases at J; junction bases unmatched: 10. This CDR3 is CASSPFTGVNYEQYF. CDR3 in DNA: TGTGCCAGCAGCCCCTTCACAGGGGTGAACTACGAGCAGTACTTC. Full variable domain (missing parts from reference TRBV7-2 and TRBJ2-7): GAGVSQSPSNKVTEKGKDVELRCDPISGHTALYWYRQSLGQGLEFLIYFQGNSAPDKSGLPSDRFSAERTGGSVSTLTIQRTQQEDSAVYLCASSPFTGVNYEQYFGPGTRLTVT.

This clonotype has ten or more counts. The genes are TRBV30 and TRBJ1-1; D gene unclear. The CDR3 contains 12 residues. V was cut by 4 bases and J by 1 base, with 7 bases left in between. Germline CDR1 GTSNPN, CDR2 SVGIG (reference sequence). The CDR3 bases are TGTGCCTGGACGTCGGGGAACACTGAAGCTTTCTTT. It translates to CAWTSGNTEAFF.

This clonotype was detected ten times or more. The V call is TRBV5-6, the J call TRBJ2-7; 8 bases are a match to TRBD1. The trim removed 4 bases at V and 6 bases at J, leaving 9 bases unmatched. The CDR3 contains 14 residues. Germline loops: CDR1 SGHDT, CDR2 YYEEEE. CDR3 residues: CASSPGQGWGEQYF. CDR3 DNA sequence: TGTGCCAGCAGCCCAGGACAGGGATGGGGCGAGCAGTACTTC.

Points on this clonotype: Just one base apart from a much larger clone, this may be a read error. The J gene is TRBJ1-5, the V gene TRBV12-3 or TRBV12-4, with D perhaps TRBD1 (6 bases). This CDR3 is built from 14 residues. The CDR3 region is CANSLQGPNQPQHF. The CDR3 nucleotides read TGTGCCAACAGTTTACAGGGACCCAATCAGCCCCAGCATTTT.

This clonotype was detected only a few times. CDR3 bases: TGTGCCAGCAGCGTCCCGCTCTCGAGACCTGCAACTAATGAAAAACTGTTTTTT. Its protein is CASSVPLSRPATNEKLFF. The V and J genes are TRBV9 and TRBJ1-4; D unresolved. Deletions cut 2 bases from V and 0 bases from J, with 17 bases between. Germline loops: CDR1 SGDLS, CDR2 YYNGEE. CDR3 length equals 18 residues.

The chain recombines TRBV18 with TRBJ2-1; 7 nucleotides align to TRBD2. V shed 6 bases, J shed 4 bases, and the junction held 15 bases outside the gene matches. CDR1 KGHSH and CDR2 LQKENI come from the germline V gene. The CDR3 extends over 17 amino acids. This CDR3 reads CASSLVGLGGSYNEQFF. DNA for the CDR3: TGTGCCAGCTCCCTCGTTGGGCTTGGCGGGAGTTACAATGAGCAGTTCTTC.

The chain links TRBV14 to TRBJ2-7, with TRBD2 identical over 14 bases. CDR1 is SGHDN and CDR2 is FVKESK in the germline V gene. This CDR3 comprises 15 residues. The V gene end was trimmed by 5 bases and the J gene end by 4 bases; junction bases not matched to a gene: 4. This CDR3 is CASSKGLAGVYEQYF. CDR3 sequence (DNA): TGTGCCAGCAGCAAGGGACTAGCGGGAGTATACGAGCAGTACTTC.

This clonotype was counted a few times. CDR3 nucleotides: TGTGCCAGCAGCTTAGTAGGACAGGGGGTATCCTATAATTCACCCCTCCACTTT. Its translation: CASSLVGQGVSYNSPLHF. The chain is built from TRBV7-2 and TRBJ1-6; 10 bases map to TRBD1. Germline V gene data show CDR1 as SGHTA and CDR2 as FQGNSA. This CDR3 has 18 residues. The trim removed 1 base at V and 1 base at J, leaving 4 bases unmatched. The entire variable domain, with the rest obtained from reference TRBV7-2 and TRBJ1-6, is as follows: GAGVSQSPSNKVTEKGKDVELRCDPISGHTALYWYRQSLGQGLEFLIYFQGNSAPDKSGLPSDRFSAERTGGSVSTLTIQRTQQEDSAVYLCASSLVGQGVSYNSPLHFGNGTRLTVT.

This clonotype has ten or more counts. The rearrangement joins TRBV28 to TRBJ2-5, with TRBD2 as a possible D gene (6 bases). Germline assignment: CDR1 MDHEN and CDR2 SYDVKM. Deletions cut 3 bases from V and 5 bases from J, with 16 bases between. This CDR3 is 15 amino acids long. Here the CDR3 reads CASSFSPGGKETQYF. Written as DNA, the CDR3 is TGTGCCAGCAGTTTTTCCCCGGGCGGGAAGGAGACCCAGTACTTC.

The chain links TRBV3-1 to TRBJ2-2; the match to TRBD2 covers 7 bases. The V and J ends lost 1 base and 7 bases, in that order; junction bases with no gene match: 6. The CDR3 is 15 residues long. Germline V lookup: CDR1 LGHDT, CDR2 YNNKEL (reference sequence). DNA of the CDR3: TGTGCCAGCAGCCAAGCCGGCGGGAGCGGCGGGGAGCTGTTTTTT. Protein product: CASSQAGGSGGELFF.

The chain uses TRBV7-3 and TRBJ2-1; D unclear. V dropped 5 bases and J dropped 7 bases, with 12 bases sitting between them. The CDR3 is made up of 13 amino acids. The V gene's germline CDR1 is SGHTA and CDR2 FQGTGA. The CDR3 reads CASSPNPENEQFF. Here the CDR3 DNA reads TGTGCCAGCAGCCCGAACCCCGAAAATGAGCAGTTCTTC. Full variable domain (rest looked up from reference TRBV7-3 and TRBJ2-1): GAGVSQTPSNKVTEKGKYVELRCDPISGHTALYWYRQSLGQGPEFLIYFQGTGAADDSGLPNDRFFAVRPEGSVSTLKIQRTERGDSAVYLCASSPNPENEQFFGPGTRLTVL.

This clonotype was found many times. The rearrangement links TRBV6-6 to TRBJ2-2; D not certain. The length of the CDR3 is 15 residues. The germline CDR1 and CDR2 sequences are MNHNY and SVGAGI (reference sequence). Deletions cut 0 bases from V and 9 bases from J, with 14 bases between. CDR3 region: CASSYSLGGSRELFF. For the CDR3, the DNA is TGTGCCAGCAGTTACTCGCTCGGCGGTTCCAGGGAGCTGTTTTTT.

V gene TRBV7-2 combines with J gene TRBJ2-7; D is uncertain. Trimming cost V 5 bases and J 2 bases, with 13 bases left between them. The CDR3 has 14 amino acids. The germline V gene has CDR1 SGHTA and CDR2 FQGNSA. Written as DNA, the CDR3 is TGTGCCAGCAGCGCTTGGCTTGGTCCCTACGAGCAGTACTTC. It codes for CASSAWLGPYEQYF.

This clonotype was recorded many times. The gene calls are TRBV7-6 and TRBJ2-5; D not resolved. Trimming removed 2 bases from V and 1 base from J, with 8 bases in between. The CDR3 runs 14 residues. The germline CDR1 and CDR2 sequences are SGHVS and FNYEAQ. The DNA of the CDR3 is TGTGCCAGCAGCTTAATAGGGATCCAAGAGACCCAGTACTTC. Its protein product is CASSLIGIQETQYF.

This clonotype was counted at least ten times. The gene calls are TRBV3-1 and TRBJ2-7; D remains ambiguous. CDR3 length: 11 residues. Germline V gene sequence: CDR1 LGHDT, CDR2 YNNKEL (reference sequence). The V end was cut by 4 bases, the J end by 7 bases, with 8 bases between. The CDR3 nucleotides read TGTGCCAGCAGCCTCCTCGAGGAGCAGTACTTC. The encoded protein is CASSLLEEQYF.